This T cell receptor beta chain emerged from a study of PD-L1 blockade in urothelial cancer. Study-level information: Atezolizumab (1,200 mg intravenously every 3 weeks) began in about 2014 for patients. Male sex and bladder-origin urothelial cancer were recorded for about 85% of the roughly 29 patients.

On this clone: The antigen is unknown.

Sequenced by immunoSEQ multiplex PCR; TCRdb stores in-frame clones only, minus some. The sample has tens of thousands of clones, around three quarters seen once. Study-wide results and caveats: Pretreatment TCR clonality in blood, when below the median, was predictive of better survival. Patients with durable benefit had greater blood expansion of tumor-associated TCR clones 3 weeks into treatment.

This CDR3 has 18 residues. The germline V gene has CDR1 PRHDT and CDR2 FYEKMQ (reference sequence). J gave up 5 bases and V 5 bases, and 14 bases lay outside the gene matches. Sequences were derived from PBMCs, sampled around atezolizumab (anti-PD-L1) treatment. This receptor was obtained from a man between 65 and 85 years old with urothelial cancer. The chain employs TRBV13 and TRBJ1-6; 8 bases align to TRBD1. The CDR3 loop is CASSRQSAGTGDNSPLHF. CDR3 sequence (DNA): TGTGCCAGCAGCCGCCAATCAGCCGGGACAGGCGATAATTCACCCCTCCACTTT.